The next 19 T cell receptor beta chains were all read from a single sample in a study of T cell repertoires in cytomegalovirus infection. Each CDR3 protein is one row after TCRdb ran MiXCR on the reads. The data show 600,000 to 800,000 distinct CDR3 sequences, with approximately 24% seen just once and approximately 8.2% held by the top ten. The sequenced sample consisted of CD8+ T cells from PBMCs. The receptors stem from a human donor in good health (CMV status not recorded). Some clones in this sample may be carry-over from other donors' samples.

This clonotype was observed many times. This chain uses TRBV12-3 or TRBV12-4 with TRBJ1-2; the D is unclear. CDR3 length equals 13 residues. Trimming took 3 bases from V and 6 from J, leaving 11 bases between them. CDR3 residues: CASSFAGFHGYTF. The CDR3 DNA sequence: TGTGCCAGCAGTTTCGCGGGATTTCATGGCTACACCTTC.

This clonotype came up many times. The J gene is TRBJ2-1, the V gene TRBV7-8, with unresolved D. The V end lost 5 bases, the J end lost 7 bases, and 12 bases lay between the germline ends. Germline lookup yields CDR1 SGHVS and CDR2 FQNEAQ. This CDR3 region has 13 residues. CDR3 nucleotide sequence: TGTGCCAGCAGCCCCCTCGGGTGGAATGAGCAGTTCTTC. Protein: CASSPLGWNEQFF. The full variable domain, completed using reference TRBV7-8 and TRBJ2-1, is GAGVSQSPRYKVAKRGQDVALRCDPISGHVSLFWYQQALGQGPEFLTYFQNEAQLDKSGLPSDRFFAERPEGSVSTLKIQRTQQEDSAVYLCASSPLGWNEQFFGPGTRLTVL.

This clonotype was detected a few times. The chain has TRBV25-1 and TRBJ1-1; D might be TRBD1 (6 bases). V dropped 0 bases and J dropped 4 bases, with 18 bases sitting between them. CDR1 MGHDK and CDR2 SYGVNS come from the germline V gene. This CDR3 is 17 amino acids long. The CDR3 region is CASSEYVEGETGTEAFF. Written as DNA, the CDR3 is TGTGCCAGCAGTGAATATGTCGAGGGGGAAACGGGCACTGAAGCTTTCTTT.

The chain combines TRBV14 with TRBJ2-5; either TRBD1 or TRBD2 may supply D (5 bases each). The CDR3 covers 15 residues. The germline CDR1 and CDR2 sequences are SGHDN and FVKESK. Trimming took off 4 bases at V and 1 base at J, with 13 bases between the two ends. CDR3 protein: CASSPRRGTQETQYF. The CDR3 DNA follows: TGTGCCAGCAGCCCCCGAAGAGGGACCCAAGAGACCCAGTACTTC.

The chain couples TRBV20-1 to TRBJ2-1; a weak D match, TRBD1 (5 bases). The V gene lost 3 bases and the J gene lost 0 bases, with 15 bases spanning the gap. CDR3 length equals 16 residues. Per the germline V gene, CDR1 is DFQATT and CDR2 is SNEGSKA (reference sequence). CDR3 sequence (DNA): TGCAGTGCTAGTTCTGGACACCAATTCTCCTACAATGAGCAGTTCTTC. It yields the protein CSASSGHQFSYNEQFF.

The sample holds a few counts of this clonotype. J is TRBJ2-3 and V is TRBV7-9, with D hard to call. This CDR3 has 15 residues. The V gene's germline CDR1 is SEHNR and CDR2 FQNEAQ (reference sequence). Trimming removed 1 base at V and 1 base at J, with 9 bases between. The CDR3 DNA reads TGTGCCAGCAGCTTAGGGGGTATAGGCACAGATACGCAGTATTTT. This codes for CASSLGGIGTDTQYF.

This clonotype was counted only a few times. The V call is TRBV20-1, the J call TRBJ2-1, with 13 bases lining up with TRBD2. Trimming removed 5 bases from V and 7 bases from J; junction bases left unmatched: 5. The length of the CDR3 is 14 residues. Germline V gene lookup returns CDR1 DFQATT and CDR2 SNEGSKA (reference sequence). The chain's CDR3 is CSARLLAGGNEQFF. In DNA form, the CDR3 reads TGCAGTGCTCGGTTACTAGCGGGGGGGAATGAGCAGTTCTTC.

This chain uses TRBV6-2 or TRBV6-3 with TRBJ2-7; tentatively, D is TRBD1 (5 bases). CDR3 size: 14 residues. The V end was cut by 8 bases, the J end by 2 bases, with 16 bases between. Germline CDR1 reads MNHEY; CDR2 reads SVGEGT. CDR3 protein: CASSQRGRTYEQYV. The CDR3 bases are TGTGCCAGCTCCCAAAGGGGCAGAACCTACGAGCAGTACGTC.

At least ten counts were recorded for this clonotype. The CDR3: CASSSVDKGEAFF. CDR3 DNA: TGTGCCAGCAGTTCCGTTGACAAAGGTGAAGCTTTCTTT. V and J are TRBV6-6 and TRBJ1-1; no clear D gene. CDR1 is MNHNY and CDR2 is SVGAGI in the germline V gene (reference sequence). The germline V and J ends were trimmed by 4 bases and 7 bases, with 13 bases remaining between them. This CDR3 contains 13 residues.

V is TRBV10-3 and J is TRBJ2-5; tentatively, D is TRBD2 (5 bases). The CDR3 spans 16 residues. V shed 3 bases and J shed 0 bases, with 14 bases lying between them. The germline V gene has CDR1 ENHRY and CDR2 SYGVKD. CDR3 nucleotides: TGTGCCATCAGTGATAGCGCATACTCGGACCAAGAGACCCAGTACTTC. This codes for CAISDSAYSDQETQYF.

V and J are TRBV11-2 and TRBJ2-3; TRBD2 agrees at 8 bases. V gave up 8 bases and J gave up 5 bases; unmatched junction bases: 6. Germline CDR1 and CDR2: SGHAT and FQNNGV. The CDR3 is made up of 13 amino acids. The CDR3 DNA follows: TGTGCCAGCTCGGGGGGGGCGGAAGATACGCAGTATTTT. This sequence encodes CASSGGAEDTQYF.

The chain has TRBV29-1 and TRBJ2-1; 11 positions agree with TRBD2. Per the germline V gene, CDR1 is SQVTM and CDR2 is ANQGSEA. CDR3 length equals 13 residues. The ends lost 8 bases at V and 0 bases at J; junction bases unmatched: 0. As DNA, the CDR3 is TGCAGCACTAGCGGGGGCTCCTACAATGAGCAGTTCTTC. It specifies CSTSGGSYNEQFF.

V gene TRBV7-9 combines with J gene TRBJ1-1, with 7 bases that match TRBD1. Germline assignment: CDR1 SEHNR and CDR2 FQNEAQ (reference sequence). CDR3 length equals 15 residues. V lost 4 bases, J lost 7 bases, and 12 bases stayed unmatched. DNA of the CDR3: TGTGCCAGCAGCTCACGTGGACAGGTTGGGGGTGAAGCTTTCTTT. It encodes CASSSRGQVGGEAFF. Supplemented by reference TRBV7-9 and TRBJ1-1, the full variable domain reads DTGVSQNPRHKITKRGQNVTFRCDPISEHNRLYWYRQTLGQGPEFLTYFQNEAQLEKSRLLSDRFSAERPKGSFSTLEIQRTEQGDSAMYLCASSSRGQVGGEAFFGQGTRLTVV.

This clonotype appeared many times. At one boundary the junction diverges from the germline segment, which might be a read error. V gene TRBV7-6 combines with J gene TRBJ2-2; a weak D match, TRBD1 (5 bases). The CDR3 totals 14 residues. The germline V gene has CDR1 SGHVS and CDR2 FNYEAQ. The CDR3: CASSIAGFTGELFF. DNA of the CDR3: TGTGCCAGCAGCATAGCAGGGTTTACCGGGGAGCTGTTTTTT.

This clonotype has at least ten counts. Germline and junction disagree at one end, which may indicate a read error. The chain joins TRBV7-8 to TRBJ1-2; TRBD1 aligns across 7 bases. Germline CDR1 SGHVS, CDR2 FQNEAQ. This CDR3 region has 11 residues. For the CDR3, the DNA is TGTGCCAGCAGCACCCTCGAGAGGGACAGCTTC. This translates into CASSTLERDSF.

About this clonotype itself: With a much larger clone just one base away, this may be a read error. This chain links TRBV7-9 with TRBJ1-2; 9 positions match TRBD1. The V gene end was trimmed by 6 bases and the J gene end by 4 bases; junction bases not matched to a gene: 12. The germline V gene encodes CDR1 SEHNR and CDR2 FQNEAQ (reference sequence). There are 16 residues in the CDR3. The CDR3 here is CASRSGTGNNPYGYTF. Written as DNA, the CDR3 is TGTGCCAGCAGATCCGGGACAGGGAACAACCCCTATGGCTACACCTTC.

As DNA, the CDR3 is TGTGCCAGCAGTGATACGGGGGCCTCTGGGGCCAACGTCCTGACTTTC. It translates to CASSDTGASGANVLTF. The chain is built from TRBV2 and TRBJ2-6; D possibly matches TRBD1 or TRBD2 (6 bases each). Germline V lookup: CDR1 SNHLY, CDR2 FYNNEI. Trimming pared 3 bases from V and 0 bases from J, leaving 9 bases between. The CDR3 has 16 amino acids.

At least ten counts were recorded for this clonotype. The chain carries TRBV7-9 and TRBJ2-5; no firm D call. V lost 3 bases and J 4 bases, leaving 6 bases between the germline ends. The CDR3 length is 12 residues. Looked up from germline, CDR1 is SEHNR and CDR2 is FQNEAQ (reference sequence). CDR3 DNA: TGTGCCAGCAGCTTGCTGGGAGAGACCCAGTACTTC. Residues: CASSLLGETQYF.

This clonotype turned up a few times. CDR3 bases: TGCAGTGCTACTAAGACGGATAGCAATCAGCCCCAGCATTTT. It translates to CSATKTDSNQPQHF. This chain links TRBV20-1 with TRBJ1-5; D uncertain. The germline V and J ends were trimmed by 4 bases and 0 bases, with 10 bases remaining between them. The CDR3 loop spans 14 amino acids. Germline-derived CDR1 and CDR2 are DFQATT and SNEGSKA (reference sequence).